This paragraph reports one TCR beta chain. Its antigen is as yet unknown. Trimming took 1 base from V and 1 from J, leaving 7 bases between them. CDR1 SEHNR and CDR2 FQNEAQ come from the germline V gene (reference sequence). The CDR3 loop spans 14 amino acids. The data derive from a study of Ad26.COV2.S vaccination and SARS-CoV-2 variants. As for the study in general: Donor participated within the Ad26.COV2.S arm of the COV1001 trial. Ad26.COV2.S shots went into the muscle once or twice, 56 days apart.

Study-wide results and limits: Placebo recipients and vaccine recipients were similar in non-spike TCR breadth.

Profiled with immunoSEQ multiplex PCR; TCRdb holds only in-frame clones, not every one. The sample lists some 330,000 clones; around 90% were seen once. The treatment is: some 20 received Ad26.COV2.S at low or high dose, single or two shots; 5 received placebo; per-sample allocation not given. Repertoires come from day 63 after the first vaccine or placebo injection. The study used a vaccine consisting of an Ad26 vector that expressed Wuhan-strain SARS-CoV-2 spike. This sequence joins TRBV7-9 and TRBJ1-1, with D unclear. The receptor was isolated from a person aged 18-65 years who received the Ad26.COV2.S COVID-19 vaccine or a placebo. Sample: peripheral blood, taken in a trial of Ad26.COV2.S vaccine versus placebo. This CDR3 is CASSLDPPNTEAFF. The DNA of the CDR3 is TGTGCCAGCAGCTTAGACCCCCCGAACACTGAAGCTTTCTTT. Supplemented by reference TRBV7-9 and TRBJ1-1, the full variable domain reads DTGVSQNPRHKITKRGQNVTFRCDPISEHNRLYWYRQTLGQGPEFLTYFQNEAQLEKSRLLSDRFSAERPKGSFSTLEIQRTEQGDSAMYLCASSLDPPNTEAFFGQGTRLTVV.